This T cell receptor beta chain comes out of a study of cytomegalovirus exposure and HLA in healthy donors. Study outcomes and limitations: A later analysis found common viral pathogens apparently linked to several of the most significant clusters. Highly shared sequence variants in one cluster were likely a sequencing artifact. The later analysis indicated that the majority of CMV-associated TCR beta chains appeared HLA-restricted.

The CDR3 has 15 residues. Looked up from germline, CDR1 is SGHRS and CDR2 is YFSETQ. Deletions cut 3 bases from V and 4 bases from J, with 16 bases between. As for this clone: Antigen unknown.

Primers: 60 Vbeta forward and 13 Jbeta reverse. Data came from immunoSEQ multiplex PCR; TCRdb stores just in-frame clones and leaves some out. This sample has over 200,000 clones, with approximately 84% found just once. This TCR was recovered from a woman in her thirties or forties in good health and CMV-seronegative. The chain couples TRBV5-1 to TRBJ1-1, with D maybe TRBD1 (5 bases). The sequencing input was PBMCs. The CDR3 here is CASSSLLAGPTEAFF. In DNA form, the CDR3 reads TGCGCCAGCAGCTCGCTACTGGCAGGGCCCACTGAAGCTTTCTTT.